The source of this T cell receptor (beta chain) is a study of blood T cells in healthy people across ages. CDR1 is GTSNPN and CDR2 is SVGIG in the germline V gene (reference sequence). With V trimmed by 0 bases and J by 9 bases, 13 bases remained unmatched. CDR3 size: 16 residues. A second roughly 7 to 12 cycle PCR used barcoded and J-beta primers. MiXCR was run by TCRdb on the 5' RACE reads, yielding one entry per CDR3 protein. The table has hundreds of thousands of distinct CDR3 sequences, around 41% seen once; the top ten hold 25% to 30%. A few counts support this clonotype. The sequence was collected from an elderly man in good health. The chain has TRBV30 and TRBJ2-1, with 8 bases aligning to TRBD1. The sample comprised blood. CDR3 protein: CAWSVPPGQVNREQFF. In nucleotides, the CDR3 is TGTGCCTGGAGTGTACCGCCGGGACAGGTTAACCGTGAGCAGTTCTTC. The whole variable domain, remainder taken from reference TRBV30 and TRBJ2-1, is SQTIHQWPATLVQPVGSPLSLECTVEGTSNPNLYWYRQAAGRGLQLLFYSVGIGQISSEVPQNLSASRPQDRQFILSSKKLLLSDSGFYLCAWSVPPGQVNREQFFGPGTRLTVL.